This TCR beta chain was identified in a study of pediatric ulcerative colitis. A few counts support this clone. The survey-level immunoSEQ assay was used. Each sample received Survey-level depth of up to 500,000 reads. The repertoire was sequenced with immunoSEQ multiplex PCR; TCRdb's copy has only in-frame clones and lacks some. This table holds approximately 9,000 clones, approximately 89% found once. J lost 4 bases, V lost 4 bases, and 4 bases had no gene match. This CDR3 spans 13 amino acids. Per germline, CDR1 SGHNT and CDR2 YYREEE (reference sequence). The chain has TRBV5-4 and TRBJ1-2; 7 bases are shared with TRBD1. Sequencing input: blood. The clonotype comes from a girl aged 10 to 17 with moderate ulcerative colitis. Here the CDR3 reads CASSRDRFYGYTF. The CDR3 bases are TGTGCCAGCAGCCGGGACAGATTCTATGGCTACACCTTC. Supplemented by reference TRBV5-4 and TRBJ1-2, the full variable domain reads ETGVTQSPTHLIKTRGQQVTLRCSSQSGHNTVSWYQQALGQGPQFIFQYYREEENGRGNFPPRFSGLQFPNYSSELNVNALELDDSALYLCASSRDRFYGYTFGSGTRLTVV.